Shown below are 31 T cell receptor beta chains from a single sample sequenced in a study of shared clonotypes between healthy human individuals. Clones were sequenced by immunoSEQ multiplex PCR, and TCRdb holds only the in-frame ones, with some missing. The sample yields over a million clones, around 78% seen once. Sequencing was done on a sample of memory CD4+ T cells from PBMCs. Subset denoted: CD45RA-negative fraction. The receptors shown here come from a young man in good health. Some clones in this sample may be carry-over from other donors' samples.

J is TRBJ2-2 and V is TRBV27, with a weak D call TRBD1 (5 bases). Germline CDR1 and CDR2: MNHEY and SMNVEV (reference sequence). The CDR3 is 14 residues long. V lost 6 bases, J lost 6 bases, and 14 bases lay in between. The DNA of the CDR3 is TGTGCCAGCAGAAAGGGGCCCTTATCCGGGGAGCTGTTTTTT. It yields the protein CASRKGPLSGELFF.

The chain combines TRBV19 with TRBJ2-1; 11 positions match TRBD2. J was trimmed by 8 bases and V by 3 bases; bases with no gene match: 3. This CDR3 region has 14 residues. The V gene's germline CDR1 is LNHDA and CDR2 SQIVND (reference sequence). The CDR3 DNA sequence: TGTGCCAGTAGTATTAGCGGGAGGGGCGATGAGCAGTTCTTC. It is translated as CASSISGRGDEQFF.

CDR3 bases: TGTGCCAGTACTGGACAGCCCTATGGCTACACCTTC. Its protein is CASTGQPYGYTF. The chain is built from TRBV2 and TRBJ1-2, with D tentatively TRBD1 (6 bases). CDR3 length equals 12 residues. V was cut by 9 bases and J by 4 bases, with 12 bases left in between. The germline CDR1 and CDR2 sequences are SNHLY and FYNNEI.

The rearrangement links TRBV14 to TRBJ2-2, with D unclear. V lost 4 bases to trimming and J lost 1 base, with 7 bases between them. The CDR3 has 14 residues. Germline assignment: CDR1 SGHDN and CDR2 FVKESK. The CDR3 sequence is CASSRILNTGELFF. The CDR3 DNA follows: TGTGCCAGCAGCCGAATACTGAACACCGGGGAGCTGTTTTTT.

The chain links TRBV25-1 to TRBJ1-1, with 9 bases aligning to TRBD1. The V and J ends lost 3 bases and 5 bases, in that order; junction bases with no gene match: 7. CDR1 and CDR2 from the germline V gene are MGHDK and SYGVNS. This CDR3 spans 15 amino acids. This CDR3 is CASSDNRGQVTEAFF. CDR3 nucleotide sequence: TGTGCCAGCAGTGACAACAGGGGGCAGGTTACTGAAGCTTTCTTT.

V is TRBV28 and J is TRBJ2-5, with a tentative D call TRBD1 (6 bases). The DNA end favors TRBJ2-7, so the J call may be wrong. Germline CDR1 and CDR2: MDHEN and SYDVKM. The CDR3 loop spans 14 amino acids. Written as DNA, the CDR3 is TGTGCCAGCAGTTTAGGGGGCCGCTCCTACGAGCAGTACTTC. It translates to CASSLGGRSYEQYF.

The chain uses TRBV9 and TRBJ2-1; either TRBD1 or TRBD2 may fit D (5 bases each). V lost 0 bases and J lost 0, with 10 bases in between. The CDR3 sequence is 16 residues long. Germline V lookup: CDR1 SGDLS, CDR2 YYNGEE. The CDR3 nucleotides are TGTGCCAGCAGCGTAGGAGGGGTCGGCTCCTACAATGAGCAGTTCTTC. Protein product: CASSVGGVGSYNEQFF.

The CDR3 nucleotides read TGTGCCTGGAGCGACCGAGCACTAGCGGGATCCGGGGAGCTGTTTTTT. The encoded protein is CAWSDRALAGSGELFF. The J gene is TRBJ2-2, the V gene TRBV30; 10 bases align to TRBD2. The CDR3 runs 16 residues. V was pared by 3 bases and J by 6 bases, with 10 bases of the junction left unmatched. CDR1 is GTSNPN, CDR2 SVGIG, per germline (reference sequence).

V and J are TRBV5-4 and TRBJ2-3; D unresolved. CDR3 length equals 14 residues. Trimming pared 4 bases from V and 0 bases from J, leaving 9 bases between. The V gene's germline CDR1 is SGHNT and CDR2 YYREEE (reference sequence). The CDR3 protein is CASSILTSTDTQYF. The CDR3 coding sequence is TGTGCCAGCAGCATCTTGACTAGCACAGATACGCAGTATTTT.

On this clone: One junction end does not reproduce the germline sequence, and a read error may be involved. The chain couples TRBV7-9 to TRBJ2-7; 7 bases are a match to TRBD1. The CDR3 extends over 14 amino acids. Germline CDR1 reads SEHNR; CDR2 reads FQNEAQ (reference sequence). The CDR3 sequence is CASSQEYRGHEQYF. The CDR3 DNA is TGCGCCAGCAGCCAAGAGTACAGGGGTCACGAGCAGTACTTC.

The CDR3 DNA reads TGTGCCAGCAGGGCCCTGGGACAGGGGTCCTTAGGGGCCGGGGAGCTGTTTTTT. Translated, it gives CASRALGQGSLGAGELFF. This sequence joins TRBV5-6 and TRBJ2-2; 10 nucleotides match TRBD1. This CDR3 has 18 residues. The junction had 16 bases not matched to a gene; V was cut back by 5 bases and J by 6 bases. The germline V gene encodes CDR1 SGHDT and CDR2 YYEEEE.

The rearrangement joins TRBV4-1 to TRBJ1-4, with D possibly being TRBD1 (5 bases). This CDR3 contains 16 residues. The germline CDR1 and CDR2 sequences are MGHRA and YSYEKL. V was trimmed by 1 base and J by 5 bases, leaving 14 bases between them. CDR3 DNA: TGCGCCAGCAGCCAAGGCCAGACACGGGGGAATGAAAAACTGTTTTTT. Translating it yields CASSQGQTRGNEKLFF.

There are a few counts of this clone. CDR3 amino acids: CAGRGSSNTGELFF. CDR3 nucleotide sequence: TGTGCTGGCCGCGGGAGCTCGAACACCGGGGAGCTGTTTTTT. This sequence joins TRBV6-6 and TRBJ2-2; 7 nucleotides line up with TRBD2. Germline V gene sequence: CDR1 MNHNY, CDR2 SVGAGI (reference sequence). The CDR3 spans 14 residues.

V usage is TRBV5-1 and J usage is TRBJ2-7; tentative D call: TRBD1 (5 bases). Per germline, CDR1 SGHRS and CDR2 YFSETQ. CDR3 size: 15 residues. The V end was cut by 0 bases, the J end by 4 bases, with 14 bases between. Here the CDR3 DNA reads TGCGCCAGCAGCTTGGGAACGCCAGGGTTATACGAGCAGTACTTC. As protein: CASSLGTPGLYEQYF.

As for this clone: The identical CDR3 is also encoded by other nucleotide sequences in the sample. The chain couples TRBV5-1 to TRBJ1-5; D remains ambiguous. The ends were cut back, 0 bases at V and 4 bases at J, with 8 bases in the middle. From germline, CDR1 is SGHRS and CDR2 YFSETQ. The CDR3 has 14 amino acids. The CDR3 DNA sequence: TGCGCCAGCAGCTTGGGTGACGGAAATCAGCCCCAGCATTTT. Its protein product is CASSLGDGNQPQHF.

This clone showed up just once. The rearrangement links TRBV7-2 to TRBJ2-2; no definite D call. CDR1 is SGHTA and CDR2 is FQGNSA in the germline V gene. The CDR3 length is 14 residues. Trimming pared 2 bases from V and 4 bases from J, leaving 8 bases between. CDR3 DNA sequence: TGTGCCAGCAGCTTAAGGCTGATCACCGGGGAGCTGTTTTTT. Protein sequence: CASSLRLITGELFF.

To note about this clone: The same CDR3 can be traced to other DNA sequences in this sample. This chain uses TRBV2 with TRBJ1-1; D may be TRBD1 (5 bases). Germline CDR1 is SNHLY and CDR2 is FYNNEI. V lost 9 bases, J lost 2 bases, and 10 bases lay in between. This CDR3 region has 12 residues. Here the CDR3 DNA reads TGTGCCAGTCAAAGGGGAAACACTGAAGCTTTCTTT. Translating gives CASQRGNTEAFF.

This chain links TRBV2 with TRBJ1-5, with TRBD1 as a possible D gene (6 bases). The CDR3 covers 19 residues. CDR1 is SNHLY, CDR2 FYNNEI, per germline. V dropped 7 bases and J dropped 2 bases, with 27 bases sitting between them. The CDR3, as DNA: TGTGCCAGCAAACAACCAATCGGGACATCAGGAAGCGGCAATCAGCCCCAGCATTTT. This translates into CASKQPIGTSGSGNQPQHF.

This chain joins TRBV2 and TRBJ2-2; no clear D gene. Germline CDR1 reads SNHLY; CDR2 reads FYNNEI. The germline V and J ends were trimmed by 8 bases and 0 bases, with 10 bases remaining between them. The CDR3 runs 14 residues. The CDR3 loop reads CASCFRANTGELFF. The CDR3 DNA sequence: TGTGCCAGCTGTTTTCGGGCGAACACCGGGGAGCTGTTTTTT.

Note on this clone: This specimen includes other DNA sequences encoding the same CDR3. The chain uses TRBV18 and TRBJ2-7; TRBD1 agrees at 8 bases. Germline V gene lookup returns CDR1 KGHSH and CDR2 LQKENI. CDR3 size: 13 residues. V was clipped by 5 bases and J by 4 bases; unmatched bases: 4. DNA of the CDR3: TGTGCCAGCTCATCGCAGGGGGCTTACGAGCAGTACTTC. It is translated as CASSSQGAYEQYF. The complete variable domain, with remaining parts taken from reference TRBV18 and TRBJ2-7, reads NAGVMQNPRHLVRRRGQEARLRCSPMKGHSHVYWYRQLPEEGLKFMVYLQKENIIDESGMPKERFSAEFPKEGPSILRIQQVVRGDSAAYFCASSSQGAYEQYFGPGTRLTVT.

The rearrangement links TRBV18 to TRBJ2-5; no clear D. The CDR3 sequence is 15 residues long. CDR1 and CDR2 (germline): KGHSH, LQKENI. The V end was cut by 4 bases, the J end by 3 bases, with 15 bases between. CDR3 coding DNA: TGTGCCAGCTCACTGAACAGCGCAACGGAAGAGACCCAGTACTTC. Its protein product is CASSLNSATEETQYF.

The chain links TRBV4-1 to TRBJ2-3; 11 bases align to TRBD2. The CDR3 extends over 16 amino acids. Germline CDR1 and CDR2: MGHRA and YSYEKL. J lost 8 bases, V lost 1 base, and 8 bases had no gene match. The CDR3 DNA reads TGCGCCAGCAGCCAAGTAGTACTAGCGGGAGCGGGTACGCAGTATTTT. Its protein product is CASSQVVLAGAGTQYF.

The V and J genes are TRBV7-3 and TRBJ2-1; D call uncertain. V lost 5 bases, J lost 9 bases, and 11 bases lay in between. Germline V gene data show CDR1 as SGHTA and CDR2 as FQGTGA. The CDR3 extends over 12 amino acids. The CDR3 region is CASSRAGGEQFF. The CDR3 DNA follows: TGTGCCAGCAGCCGGGCAGGCGGTGAGCAGTTCTTC.

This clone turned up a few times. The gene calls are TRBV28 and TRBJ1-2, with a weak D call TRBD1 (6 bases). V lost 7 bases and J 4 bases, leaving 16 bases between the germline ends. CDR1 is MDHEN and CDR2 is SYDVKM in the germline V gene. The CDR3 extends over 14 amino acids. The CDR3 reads CASKDSQSRYGYTF. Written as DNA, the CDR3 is TGTGCCAGCAAGGACAGCCAGTCCCGCTATGGCTACACCTTC.

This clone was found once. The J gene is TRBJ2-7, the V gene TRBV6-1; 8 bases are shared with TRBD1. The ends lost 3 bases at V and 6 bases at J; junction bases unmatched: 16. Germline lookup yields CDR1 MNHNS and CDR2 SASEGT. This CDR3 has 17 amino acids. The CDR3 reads CASSERQGASAFLEQYF. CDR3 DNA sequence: TGTGCCAGCAGTGAGAGGCAGGGGGCCTCGGCTTTTCTCGAGCAGTACTTC.

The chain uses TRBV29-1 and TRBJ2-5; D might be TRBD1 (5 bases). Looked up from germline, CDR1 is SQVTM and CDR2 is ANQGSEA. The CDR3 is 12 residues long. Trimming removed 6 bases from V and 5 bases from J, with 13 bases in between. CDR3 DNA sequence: TGCAGCGTCCAGGGCTTCATTGAGACCCAGTACTTC. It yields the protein CSVQGFIETQYF.

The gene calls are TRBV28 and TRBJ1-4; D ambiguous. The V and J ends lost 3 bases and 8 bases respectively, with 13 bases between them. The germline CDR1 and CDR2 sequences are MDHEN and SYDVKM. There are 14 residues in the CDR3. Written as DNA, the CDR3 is TGTGCCAGCAGTTTTTCCGGGGTGCGGGAAAAACTGTTTTTT. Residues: CASSFSGVREKLFF.

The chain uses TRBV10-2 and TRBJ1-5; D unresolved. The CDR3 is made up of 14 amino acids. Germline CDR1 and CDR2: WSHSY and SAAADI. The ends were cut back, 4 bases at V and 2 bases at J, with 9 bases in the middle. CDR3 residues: CASSGTRGNQPQHF. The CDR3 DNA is TGCGCCAGCAGTGGAACCCGTGGCAATCAGCCCCAGCATTTT.

The CDR3 DNA sequence: TGTGCCAGCAGTATGTCAGACCAAGAGACCCAGTACTTC. It is translated as CASSMSDQETQYF. The chain couples TRBV6-1 to TRBJ2-5; D unresolved. Germline values: CDR1 MNHNS, CDR2 SASEGT. Trimming took 5 bases from V and 0 from J, leaving 7 bases between them. The CDR3 is 13 amino acids.

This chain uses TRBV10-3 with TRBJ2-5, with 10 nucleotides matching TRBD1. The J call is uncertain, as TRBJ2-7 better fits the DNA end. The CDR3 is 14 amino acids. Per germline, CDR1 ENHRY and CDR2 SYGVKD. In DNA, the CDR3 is TGTGCCATCAACCCAGGACAGGGGGACTACGAGCAGTACTTC. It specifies CAINPGQGDYEQYF.

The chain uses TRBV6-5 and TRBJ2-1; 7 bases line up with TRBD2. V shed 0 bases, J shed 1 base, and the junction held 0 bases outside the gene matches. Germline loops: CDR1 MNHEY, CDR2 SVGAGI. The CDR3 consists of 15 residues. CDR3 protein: CASSYSRGSYNEQFF. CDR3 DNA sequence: TGTGCCAGCAGTTACTCGCGGGGGTCCTACAATGAGCAGTTCTTC.